The 20 T cell receptor beta chains below come from one sample, sequenced in a study of blood T cell repertoires in COVID-19. TCRdb's copy holds only in-frame clones and misses some; the assay was immunoSEQ multiplex PCR. The profile covers hundreds of thousands of clones, with about 90% appearing a single time and approximately 3% taken by the ten largest. The specimen sequenced was peripheral blood. All receptors derive from a woman aged 30 to 39 with COVID-19, enrolled during active disease.

The CDR3 is CASSGYRGTQETQYF. CDR3 in DNA: TGCGCCAGCAGCGGTTACAGGGGTACCCAAGAGACCCAGTACTTC. The chain recombines TRBV4-3 with TRBJ2-5, with 7 nucleotides matching TRBD1. The length of the CDR3 is 15 residues. The V segment lost 5 bases and the J segment 1 base; nucleotides outside the gene matches: 7. Germline CDR1 and CDR2: LGHNA and YSLEER.

CDR3 sequence (DNA): TGTGCCAGTAGTATCCAAGACAGGATAACCGGGGAGCTGTTTTTT. Its translation is CASSIQDRITGELFF. This chain uses TRBV19 with TRBJ2-2, with D perhaps TRBD1 (6 bases). Germline CDR1 LNHDA, CDR2 SQIVND (reference sequence). V lost 3 bases, J lost 5 bases, and 13 bases lay in between. The CDR3 spans 15 residues.

The chain employs TRBV2 and TRBJ2-2, with 10 positions matching TRBD1. J was trimmed by 4 bases and V by 8 bases; bases with no gene match: 4. Germline V gene data show CDR1 as SNHLY and CDR2 as FYNNEI. This CDR3 comprises 14 residues. As DNA, the CDR3 is TGTGCCAGCTCCCGGGACAGGGGCACCGGGGAGCTGTTTTTT. This gives the protein CASSRDRGTGELFF.

This clone showed up just a few times. The V gene is TRBV7-2, the J gene TRBJ1-5; TRBD1 might be the D (6 bases). Between the trimmed V and J ends, which lost 5 bases and 7 bases, there was a span of 15 bases. This CDR3 is built from 14 residues. Germline CDR1 is SGHTA and CDR2 is FQGNSA. The CDR3 coding sequence is TGTGCCAGCAGCCCCGGACAGCTAAAGCAGCCCCAGCATTTT. It encodes CASSPGQLKQPQHF.

The chain is built from TRBV6-2 or TRBV6-3 and TRBJ1-5, with 11 bases matching TRBD1. CDR1 is MNHEY, CDR2 SVGEGT, per germline. The J segment lost 2 bases and the V segment lost 4 bases, leaving 13 bases of the junction unmatched. CDR3 size: 19 residues. CDR3 protein: CASSSTPDRGRIGNQPQHF. CDR3 in DNA: TGTGCCAGCAGTTCCACCCCGGACAGGGGGCGAATAGGCAATCAGCCCCAGCATTTT.

The V call is TRBV27, the J call TRBJ2-7, with 7 bases that match TRBD2. Germline V CDR1 and CDR2: MNHEY, SMNVEV (reference sequence). Losses at the gene ends were 6 bases for V and 7 bases for J; bases not matched to a gene: 6. CDR3 length: 12 residues. This CDR3 reads CASSPLGGEQYF. The CDR3 DNA reads TGTGCCAGCAGCCCGTTGGGGGGGGAGCAGTACTTC.

This chain uses TRBV11-2 with TRBJ2-3; possible D gene TRBD2, 6 bases. Germline lookup yields CDR1 SGHAT and CDR2 FQNNGV. V gave up 7 bases and J gave up 5 bases, with 10 bases separating them. There are 12 residues in the CDR3. CDR3 sequence: CASTLGGDTQYF. In DNA, the CDR3 is TGTGCCAGCACCCTGGGGGGAGATACGCAGTATTTT.

J is TRBJ1-6 and V is TRBV5-8; TRBD1 matches at 7 bases. The V and J ends lost 4 bases and 9 bases, in that order; junction bases with no gene match: 10. CDR1 and CDR2 (germline): SGHTS, YDEGEE. The CDR3 spans 15 residues. CDR3 in DNA: TGTGCCAGCAGCCCTGCGGACAGGCTTCCTTCACCCCTCCACTTT. Its translation: CASSPADRLPSPLHF.

The rearrangement joins TRBV6-2 or TRBV6-3 to TRBJ1-2; D is unclear. The CDR3 contains 11 residues. Trimming removed 2 bases at V and 5 bases at J, with 3 bases between. The germline gives CDR1 MNHEY, CDR2 SVGEGT. CDR3 residues: CASSYQYGYTF. CDR3 DNA sequence: TGTGCCAGCAGTTACCAGTATGGCTACACCTTC.

The table lists this clone with a count of one. This chain connects TRBV11-2 to TRBJ2-1; the match to TRBD2 covers 7 bases. This CDR3 region has 16 residues. Losses at the gene ends were 5 bases for V and 5 bases for J; bases not matched to a gene: 12. In germline, CDR1 is SGHAT, CDR2 FQNNGV. CDR3 in DNA: TGTGCCAGCAGCCCTGGTAGGCGGGAGCTCCACAATGAGCAGTTCTTC. Translated, it gives CASSPGRRELHNEQFF.

The chain recombines TRBV5-1 with TRBJ2-7; TRBD2 is a possible D gene (5 bases). Germline-derived CDR1 and CDR2 are SGHRS and YFSETQ. V lost 7 bases and J 3 bases, leaving 20 bases between the germline ends. The CDR3 contains 15 residues. DNA of the CDR3: TGCGCCAGCTCCCCCGGGTGGCTAAGCGGCTACGAGCAGTACTTC. As protein: CASSPGWLSGYEQYF. Combining the CDR3 with reference TRBV5-1 and TRBJ2-7 gives the whole variable domain KAGVTQTPRYLIKTRGQQVTLSCSPISGHRSVSWYQQTPGQGLQFLFEYFSETQRNKGNFPGRFSGRQFSNSRSEMNVSTLELGDSALYLCASSPGWLSGYEQYFGPGTRLTVT.

V usage is TRBV10-3 and J usage is TRBJ2-3, with 9 bases fitting TRBD2. CDR3 length: 14 amino acids. V shed 8 bases and J 5 bases; nucleotides not matched to a gene: 8. Germline V CDR1 and CDR2: ENHRY, SYGVKD. DNA of the CDR3: TGTGCCATCGGCTTCCTAGCGGGACTAGATACGCAGTATTTT. It translates to CAIGFLAGLDTQYF.

The rearrangement links TRBV5-6 to TRBJ1-4; a weak D match, TRBD1 (6 bases). The CDR3 extends over 13 amino acids. V lost 0 bases and J lost 13, with 13 bases in between. The germline V gene encodes CDR1 SGHDT and CDR2 YYEEEE. Written as DNA, the CDR3 is TGTGCCAGCAGCTTGGGGAGAGGACAGCCACTGTTTTTT. Translation: CASSLGRGQPLFF.

The rearrangement uses TRBV28 and TRBJ1-2; D gene unclear. Germline assignment: CDR1 MDHEN and CDR2 SYDVKM. The V end lost 5 bases, the J end lost 8 bases, and 15 bases lay between the germline ends. The CDR3 totals 13 residues. This CDR3 is CASSPPDFFGYTF. The CDR3 bases are TGTGCCAGCAGTCCCCCAGACTTCTTCGGCTACACCTTC.

The genes are TRBV5-4 and TRBJ2-3; TRBD2 aligns across 9 bases. There are 17 residues in the CDR3. Germline assignment: CDR1 SGHNT and CDR2 YYREEE (reference sequence). The junction had 14 bases not matched to a gene; V was cut back by 3 bases and J by 6 bases. The CDR3: CASSYPGVAGVGDTQYF. The CDR3 coding sequence is TGTGCCAGCAGCTACCCGGGGGTAGCGGGAGTAGGTGATACGCAGTATTTT.

The genes are TRBV5-8 and TRBJ1-2; 11 bases are shared with TRBD1. V trimming: 6 bases; J trimming: 6 bases; junction bases outside the gene matches: 10. The CDR3 is made up of 15 amino acids. The germline V gene has CDR1 SGHTS and CDR2 YDEGEE. The CDR3 here is CASTRPDRGRHGYTF. The CDR3 bases are TGTGCCAGCACCCGACCGGACAGGGGGCGTCATGGCTACACCTTC.

The V call is TRBV6-4, the J call TRBJ1-2; 9 nucleotides agree with TRBD1. Looked up from germline, CDR1 is MRHNA and CDR2 is SNTAGT. V lost 9 bases, J lost 3 bases, and 8 bases stayed unmatched. The CDR3 runs to 14 residues. The CDR3 coding sequence is TGTGCCAGTCATCGACAGGGGGAAGACTATGGCTACACCTTC. This codes for CASHRQGEDYGYTF.

The J gene is TRBJ2-1, the V gene TRBV7-8, with 10 bases aligning to TRBD2. Trimming cost V 5 bases and J 14 bases; bases outside gene matches: 21. Germline V gene sequence: CDR1 SGHVS, CDR2 FQNEAQ. This CDR3 comprises 17 residues. CDR3 loop: CASSPRLTSGRAFSKFF. The CDR3 DNA reads as TGTGCCAGCAGCCCTAGGCTGACGAGCGGGAGGGCGTTCTCAAAGTTCTTC.

The chain has TRBV18 and TRBJ2-1; 9 nucleotides line up with TRBD1. Germline assignment: CDR1 KGHSH and CDR2 LQKENI. The V and J ends lost 1 base and 7 bases, in that order; junction bases with no gene match: 11. The CDR3 contains 17 residues. The CDR3 nucleotides are TGTGCCAGCTCACCACTGACAGGGGGATCCCTCGGGAATGAGCAGTTCTTC. The encoded protein is CASSPLTGGSLGNEQFF.

This sequence joins TRBV4-3 and TRBJ2-1; D is perhaps TRBD1 (7 bases). CDR3 length: 18 amino acids. V was clipped by 0 bases and J by 3 bases, with 18 bases between them. Germline CDR1 reads LGHNA; CDR2 reads YSLEER. The DNA for the CDR3 is TGCGCCAGCAGCCAAGATTGGGGTGGGGGGACAGTCTACAATGAGCAGTTCTTC. Its translation is CASSQDWGGGTVYNEQFF.